A selection of T cell receptor beta chains follows, all from one sample in a study of blood T cell repertoires in COVID-19. Libraries were prepared by immunoSEQ multiplex PCR; TCRdb keeps only in-frame clonotypes and omits some of them. The data show around 270,000 clones, roughly 86% seen once. The sample consisted of peripheral blood. The receptors here all came from a man in his forties who had recovered from COVID-19. Each CDR3 is given with its conserved first and last residue. Each record gives: CDR3 protein, CDR3 DNA, V gene, clone size, D gene, J gene. The D gene is left open where the match is weak. Expanded clones are given a class, and other clones once, few, many or no size at all.

CASSLYLGTLYEQYF TGTGCCAGCAGTCTTTACCTCGGGACTTTATACGAGCAGTACTTC TRBV6-6 once . TRBJ2-7
CASSYQVQGDGGYTF TGTGCCAGCAGTTACCAGGTACAGGGGGACGGTGGCTACACCTTC TRBV6-2/TRBV6-3 . TRBD1 TRBJ1-2
CASSFISGEQFF TGTGCCAGCAGTTTTATTAGCGGTGAGCAGTTCTTC TRBV27 . . TRBJ2-1
CSVEFLGAGANEQFF TGCAGCGTTGAATTTTTGGGGGCCGGGGCCAATGAGCAGTTCTTC TRBV29-1 . . TRBJ2-1
CASSPFGTGGFGTYEQYF TGTGCCAGCTCACCCTTCGGGACAGGGGGCTTCGGGACCTACGAGCAGTACTTC TRBV18 . TRBD1 TRBJ2-7
CATSARDSSYNEQFF TGTGCCACCAGTGCCCGGGACAGCTCCTACAATGAGCAGTTCTTC TRBV24-1 many TRBD1 TRBJ2-1
CASSIGRTSGGDEQFF TGTGCCAGTAGCATTGGGAGGACTAGCGGGGGAGATGAGCAGTTCTTC TRBV19 . TRBD2 TRBJ2-1
CASSLKRTEAFF TGTGCCAGTTCCTTGAAGCGGACTGAAGCTTTCTTT TRBV19 once . TRBJ1-1
CASSFYGTGIIKNIQYF TGTGCCAGCAGCTTTTACGGGACAGGGATAATTAAAAACATTCAGTACTTC TRBV7-2 . TRBD1 TRBJ2-4
CASSLRSQYEQYF TGTGCCAGCAGCTTACGGTCGCAATACGAGCAGTACTTC TRBV11-3 . . TRBJ2-7
CASSIRAGSSYNEQFF TGTGCCAGCAGCATACGGGCCGGGAGCTCCTACAATGAGCAGTTCTTC TRBV7-7 . . TRBJ2-1
CASSLSVAENTGELFF TGCGCCAGCAGCTTGTCCGTGGCGGAGAACACCGGGGAGCTGTTTTTT TRBV5-1 . . TRBJ2-2
CASSPTRGLYEQYF TGTGCCAGCAGCCCCACGAGGGGGCTATACGAGCAGTACTTC TRBV7-9 . TRBD1 TRBJ2-7
CASIRGFTGELFF TGTGCCAGCATTAGGGGTTTCACCGGGGAGCTGTTTTTT TRBV28 . . TRBJ2-2
CASRISHTDTQYF TGTGCCAGCAGGATAAGCCACACAGATACGCAGTATTTT TRBV5-4 . . TRBJ2-3
CASSRVRGQGSPLHF TGTGCCAGCAGTAGGGTCAGGGGTCAAGGCTCACCCCTCCACTTT TRBV27 . . TRBJ1-6